This T cell receptor (beta chain) came from a study of OX40 agonist ivuxolimab in advanced cancers. As for this clone: Other DNA sequences of this sample code for an identical CDR3.

Method: immunoSEQ multiplex PCR; TCRdb's copy keeps in-frame clones and lacks some. The table records around 80,000 clones, around 86% of them present only once. V was trimmed by 2 bases and J by 5 bases, leaving 12 bases between them. This CDR3 has 13 amino acids. From germline, CDR1 is GTSNPN and CDR2 SVGIG (reference sequence). The chain couples TRBV30 to TRBJ2-5; the D gene is possibly TRBD1 (6 bases). The sample was CD4+ or CD8+ T cells sorted from blood, taken in a trial of the OX40 agonist ivuxolimab. This TCR was recovered from an adult with an advanced solid tumor such as melanoma, head and neck, liver or kidney cancer. In nucleotides, the CDR3 is TGTGCCTGGAGTCTTGGGGGCCGGGAGACCCAGTACTTC. Encoded protein: CAWSLGGRETQYF.